This T cell receptor beta chain was documented in a study of blood T cells in healthy people across ages. Germline CDR1 reads SGHRS; CDR2 reads YFSETQ. This CDR3 region has 12 residues. Trimming cost V 0 bases and J 11 bases, with 11 bases left between them. Through a sample-barcoded 5' primer and a J-beta primer mix, a second PCR was run for roughly 7 to 11 cycles. TCRdb reprocessed the 5' RACE reads via MiXCR and lists one record per CDR3 protein. The sample shows approximately 600,000 distinct CDR3 sequences, 45% to 65% of them seen only once. This clonotype has only a few counts. This receptor was obtained from a man aged 60 to 69 in good health. The sequencing input was blood. The chain recombines TRBV5-1 with TRBJ2-5; a weak D match, TRBD1 (6 bases). CDR3 protein: CASSLEGEGQYF. Written as DNA, the CDR3 is TGCGCCAGCAGCTTGGAGGGGGAAGGGCAGTACTTC.